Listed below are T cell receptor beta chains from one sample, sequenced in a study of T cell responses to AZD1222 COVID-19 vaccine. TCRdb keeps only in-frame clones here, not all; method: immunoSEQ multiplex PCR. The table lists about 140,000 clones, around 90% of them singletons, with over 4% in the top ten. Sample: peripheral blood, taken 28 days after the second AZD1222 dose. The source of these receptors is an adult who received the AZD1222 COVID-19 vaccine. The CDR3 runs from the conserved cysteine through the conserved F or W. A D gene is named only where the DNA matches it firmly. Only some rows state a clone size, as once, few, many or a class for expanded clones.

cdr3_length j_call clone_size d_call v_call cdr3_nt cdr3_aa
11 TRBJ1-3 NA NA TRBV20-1 TGCAGTGCGGGTGGAGGAAACACCATATATTTT CSAGGGNTIYF
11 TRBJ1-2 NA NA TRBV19 TGTGCCAGTAGTTTTGGGAATGGCTACACCTTC CASSFGNGYTF
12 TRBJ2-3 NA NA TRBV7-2 TGTGCCAGCAGCCCCCGGGCAGATACGCAGTATTTT CASSPRADTQYF
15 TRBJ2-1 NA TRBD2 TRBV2 TGTGCCAGCAGTGACTCTAGCGGGCGGAACAATGAGCAGTTCTTC CASSDSSGRNNEQFF
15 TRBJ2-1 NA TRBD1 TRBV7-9 TGTGCCAGCAGCCGAAGACAGGGCTCAACATATGAGCAGTTCTTC CASSRRQGSTYEQFF
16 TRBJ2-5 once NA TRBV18 TGTGCCAGCTCCCACGGCCTAGAGCGGACCCAAGAGACCCAGTACTTC CASSHGLERTQETQYF
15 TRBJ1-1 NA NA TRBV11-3 TGTGCCAGCAGCCCGGGGGGGGGAACGAAGTCTGAAGCTTTCTTT CASSPGGGTKSEAFF
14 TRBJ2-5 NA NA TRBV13 TGTGCCAGCAGCTTAAGGGAGCCTAAAGAGACCCAGTACTTC CASSLREPKETQYF
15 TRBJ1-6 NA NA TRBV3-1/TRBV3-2 TGTGCCACTCGTGACACCCCGGGCTCGGATTCACCCCTCCACTTT CATRDTPGSDSPLHF
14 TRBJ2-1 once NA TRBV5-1 TGCGCCAGCAGCCCCGGTTCAGCGTACAATGAGCAGTTCTTC CASSPGSAYNEQFF
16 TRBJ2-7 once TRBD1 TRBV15 TGTGCCACCAGCGGCCCCCGGGACAGGGTGCCGATAGAGCAGTACTTC CATSGPRDRVPIEQYF
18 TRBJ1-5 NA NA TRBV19 TGTGCCAGTAGTATCCCTTCGGGGTGGGTCAATAGCAATCAGCCCCAGCATTTT CASSIPSGWVNSNQPQHF
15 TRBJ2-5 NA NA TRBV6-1 TGTGCCAGCAGTGAAAGGGTACATGGGCAAGAGACCCAGTACTTC CASSERVHGQETQYF
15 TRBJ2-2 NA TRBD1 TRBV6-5 TGTGCCAGCAGTCAGGGGACAGGGGGTGCCGGGGAGCTGTTTTTT CASSQGTGGAGELFF
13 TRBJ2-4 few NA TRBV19 TGTGCCTCCAGTCGGGGGGCCAAAAACATTCAGTACTTC CASSRGAKNIQYF
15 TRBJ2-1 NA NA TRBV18 TGTGCCAGCTCACCCTCCGGGACTGTTTTCAATGAGCAGTTCTTC CASSPSGTVFNEQFF